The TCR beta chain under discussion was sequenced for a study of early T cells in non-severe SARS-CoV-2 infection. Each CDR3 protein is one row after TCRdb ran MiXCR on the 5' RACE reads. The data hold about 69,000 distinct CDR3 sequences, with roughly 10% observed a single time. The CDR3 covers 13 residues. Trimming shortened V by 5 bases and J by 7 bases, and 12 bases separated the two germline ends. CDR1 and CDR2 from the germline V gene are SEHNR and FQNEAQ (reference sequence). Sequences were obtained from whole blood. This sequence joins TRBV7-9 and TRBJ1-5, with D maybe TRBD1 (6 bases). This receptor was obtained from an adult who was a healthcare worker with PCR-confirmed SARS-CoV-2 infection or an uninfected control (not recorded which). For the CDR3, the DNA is TGTGCCAGCAGCAACCGGGACACCCAGCCCCAGCATTTT. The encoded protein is CASSNRDTQPQHF.